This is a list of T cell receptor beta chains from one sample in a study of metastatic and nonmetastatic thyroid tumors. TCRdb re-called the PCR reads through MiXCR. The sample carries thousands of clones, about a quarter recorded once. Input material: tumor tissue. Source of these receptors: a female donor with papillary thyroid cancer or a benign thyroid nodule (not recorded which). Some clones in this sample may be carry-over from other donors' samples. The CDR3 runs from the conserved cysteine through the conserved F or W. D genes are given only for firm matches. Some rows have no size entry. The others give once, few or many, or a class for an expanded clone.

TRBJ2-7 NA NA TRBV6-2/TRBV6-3 TGTGCCAGCAGTTGGGGGGGCCACGAGCAGTACTTC CASSWGGHEQYF
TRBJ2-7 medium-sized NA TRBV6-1 TGTGCCAGCAAGGACGACAGAAATAGCTACGAGCAGTACTTC CASKDDRNSYEQYF
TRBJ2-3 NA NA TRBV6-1 TGTGCCAGCACCCGACTCAACGGCGCAGATACGCAGTATTTT CASTRLNGADTQYF
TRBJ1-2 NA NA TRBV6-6 TGTGCCAGCAGTTACTTCCAGGGAAGAGGCTACACCTTC CASSYFQGRGYTF
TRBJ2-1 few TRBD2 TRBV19 TGTGCCAGTACCGGGACTAGCGGGAGGAAGTTCTTC CASTGTSGRKFF
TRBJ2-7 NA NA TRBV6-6 TGTGCCAGCAGTTACTCGAGTCGAACTTCCCGCTACGAGCAGTACTTC CASSYSSRTSRYEQYF
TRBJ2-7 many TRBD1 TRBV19 TGTGCCAGTAGTAACGGACAGGGGGCGTCGATTTTCTACGAGCAGTACTTC CASSNGQGASIFYEQYF
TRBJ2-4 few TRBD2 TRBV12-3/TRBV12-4 TGTGCCAGCAGTTTACTATGGGGGGGGGTCAAAAACATTCAGTACTTC CASSLLWGGVKNIQYF
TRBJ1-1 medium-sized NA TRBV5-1 TGCGCCAGCAGCCGCAGGGGCGGAGACACTGAAGCTTTCTTT CASSRRGGDTEAFF
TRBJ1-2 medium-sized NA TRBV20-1 TGCAGTGCTAGAGAGCCTTCGTACAAGGGGAACTATGGCTACACCTTC CSAREPSYKGNYGYTF
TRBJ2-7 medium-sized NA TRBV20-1 TGCAGTGCTAGAGATCTTGCGTCCTACGAGCAGTACTTC CSARDLASYEQYF
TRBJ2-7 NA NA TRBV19 TGTGCCACCAGGAGGGCCGGGACCTACGAGCAGTACTTC CATRRAGTYEQYF
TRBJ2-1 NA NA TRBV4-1 TGCGCCAGCAGCCAAGATATCCCGGGGGTGGACGATGAGCAGTTCTTC CASSQDIPGVDDEQFF
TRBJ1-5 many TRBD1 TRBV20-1 TGCAGTGCGAGTCCAATAGGGGGCGGAAGCAATCAGCCCCAGCATTTT CSASPIGGGSNQPQHF
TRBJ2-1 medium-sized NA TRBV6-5 TGTGCCAGCAGTTACTCCACTCCTGAGCAGTTCTTC CASSYSTPEQFF
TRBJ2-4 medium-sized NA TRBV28 TGTGCCAGCAGTTCATACCGGGGCCAGAAAAACATTCAGTACTTC CASSSYRGQKNIQYF
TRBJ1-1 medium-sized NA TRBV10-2 TGCGCCAGCAGTGAGCGGGGGGGGAACACTGAAGCTTTCTTT CASSERGGNTEAFF
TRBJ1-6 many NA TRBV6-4 TGTGCCAGCAGTGGGGAGGGCGAATCACCCCTCCACTTT CASSGEGESPLHF
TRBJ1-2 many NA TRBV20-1 TGCAGTGCTTATAATGTGCTGGACAGACCTAACTATGGCTACACCTTC CSAYNVLDRPNYGYTF
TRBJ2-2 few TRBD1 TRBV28 TGTGCCAGCAGCACGACAGGGGTCGGGGAGCTGTTTTTT CASSTTGVGELFF
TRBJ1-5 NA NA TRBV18 TGTGCCAGCTCACCACCAGGTTCGGGGCAGCCCCAGCATTTT CASSPPGSGQPQHF
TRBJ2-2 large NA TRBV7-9 TGTGCCAGCAGCTTAAAAACCGGGGAGCTGTTTTTT CASSLKTGELFF
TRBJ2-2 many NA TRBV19 TGTGCCAGTAGTATTGGGGCAGGGAGCACCGGGGAGCTGTTTTTT CASSIGAGSTGELFF
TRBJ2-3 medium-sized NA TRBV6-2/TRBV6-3 TGTGCCAGCAGTTTGGGCGGGATAGGCACAGATACGCAGTATTTT CASSLGGIGTDTQYF
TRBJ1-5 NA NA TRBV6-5 TGTGCCAGCAGTTATAGCCAACTAGGATTTTATAGCAATCAGCCCCAGCATTTT CASSYSQLGFYSNQPQHF
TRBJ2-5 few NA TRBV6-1 TGTGCCAGCAGACAGGACATAAGAGGGGAGACCCAGTACTTC CASRQDIRGETQYF
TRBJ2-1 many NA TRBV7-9 TGTGCCAGCAGCCGCGGGGACAATGAGCAGTTCTTC CASSRGDNEQFF
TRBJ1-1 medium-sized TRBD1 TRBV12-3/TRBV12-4 TGTGCCAGCAGCAACAGGGGACACACTGAAGCTTTCTTT CASSNRGHTEAFF
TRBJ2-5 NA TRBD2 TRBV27 TGTGCCAGCAGTCCGGGGACTAGCGGGGGAGAAGAGACCCAGTACTTC CASSPGTSGGEETQYF
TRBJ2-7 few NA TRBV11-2 TGTGCCAGCAGCTTAGTCGAGGGGCGCTACGAGCAGTACTTC CASSLVEGRYEQYF
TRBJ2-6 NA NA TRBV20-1 TGCAGCGCTCCTCGGGCTTCTGGGTCCAACGTCCTGACTTTC CSAPRASGSNVLTF
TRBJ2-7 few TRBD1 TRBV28 TGTGCCAGCAGTGACTCCTTGAGGGGACAGGGCAGCTCCTACGAGCAGTACTTC CASSDSLRGQGSSYEQYF
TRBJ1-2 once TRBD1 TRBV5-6 TGTGCCAGCAGCTTGTTGACAGGGTATGGCTACACCTTC CASSLLTGYGYTF
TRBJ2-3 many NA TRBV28 TGTGCCAGCAGTTTATTTGGGCGGGGGCCAAGCACAGATACGCAGTATTTT CASSLFGRGPSTDTQYF
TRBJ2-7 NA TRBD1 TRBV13 TGTGCCAGCAGCACCAAAGGGGGGGACAGGGCCTCCTACGAGCAGTACTTC CASSTKGGDRASYEQYF